This passage covers 16 T cell receptor beta chains from one sample sequenced in a study of blood T cell repertoires in COVID-19. Clones were sequenced by immunoSEQ multiplex PCR, and TCRdb holds only the in-frame ones, with some missing. The table shows 25,000 to 35,000 clones, with 89% occurring only once. The sequencing sample was made of peripheral blood. These receptors were obtained from a human donor with acute or convalescent COVID-19. The donor label of this sample is uncertain.

The chain is built from TRBV6-1 and TRBJ2-1, with TRBD2 identical over 11 bases. There are 18 residues in the CDR3. V lost 0 bases, J lost 8 bases, and 12 bases stayed unmatched. Germline values: CDR1 MNHNS, CDR2 SASEGT. The CDR3, as DNA: TGTGCCAGCAGTGAAGCCCACACTAGCGGGAGATTTCCGCATGAGCAGTTCTTC. Amino acid sequence: CASSEAHTSGRFPHEQFF.

The chain recombines TRBV19 with TRBJ2-4; 7 bases line up with TRBD1. Germline-derived CDR1 and CDR2 are LNHDA and SQIVND (reference sequence). V was pared by 6 bases and J by 0 bases, with 8 bases of the junction left unmatched. This CDR3 comprises 16 residues. CDR3 bases: TGTGCCAGTAGAAAGGGGGCAGGCCAAGCCAAAAACATTCAGTACTTC. Protein: CASRKGAGQAKNIQYF.

The chain couples TRBV3-1 (or the pseudogene TRBV3-2) to TRBJ2-1; perhaps TRBD1 as D (5 bases). Trimming took off 8 bases at V and 6 bases at J, with 20 bases between the two ends. The CDR3 has 15 residues. Germline V gives CDR1 LGHDT, CDR2 YNNKEL (reference sequence). CDR3 in amino acids: CASLRKGQEGNEQFF. CDR3 nucleotides: TGTGCCAGCCTCCGAAAGGGGCAAGAAGGCAATGAGCAGTTCTTC.

This clone is medium-sized in the sample. The rearrangement uses TRBV4-2 and TRBJ2-6; D is possibly TRBD1 (6 bases). CDR1 is LGHNA, CDR2 YNFKEQ, per germline. V lost 3 bases and J 1 base, leaving 13 bases between the germline ends. This CDR3 region has 17 residues. DNA for the CDR3: TGTGCCAGCAGCCAGCAGGACAGTAGATCTGGGGCCAACGTCCTGACTTTC. Translated: CASSQQDSRSGANVLTF.

V is TRBV19 and J is TRBJ1-6, with D uncertain. The germline gives CDR1 LNHDA, CDR2 SQIVND (reference sequence). V was shortened by 6 bases and J by 5 bases, with 5 bases between the two germline ends. The CDR3 totals 12 residues. CDR3 loop: CASSKNNSPLHF. In nucleotides, the CDR3 is TGTGCCAGTAGCAAAAATAATTCACCCCTCCACTTT.

The CDR3 loop reads CASSPRDSYYGYTF. The CDR3 DNA follows: TGTGCCAGCAGTCCCAGGGACAGCTACTATGGCTACACCTTC. The chain employs TRBV28 and TRBJ1-2, with TRBD1 matching 7 bases. Germline lookup yields CDR1 MDHEN and CDR2 SYDVKM. This CDR3 comprises 14 residues. J lost 3 bases, V lost 5 bases, and 6 bases had no gene match.

This chain connects TRBV30 to TRBJ2-7; possible D gene TRBD1, 5 bases. Germline V gene data show CDR1 as GTSNPN and CDR2 as SVGIG (reference sequence). The V and J ends lost 1 base and 5 bases respectively, with 9 bases between them. The CDR3 extends over 12 amino acids. CDR3 DNA: TGTGCCTGGAGTGAGCAGGGCCACGAGCAGTACTTC. It specifies CAWSEQGHEQYF.

The V call is TRBV7-2, the J call TRBJ2-7, with D hard to call. Trimming stripped 1 base from V and 3 bases from J, with 13 bases between. The CDR3 loop spans 15 amino acids. Germline CDR1 SGHTA, CDR2 FQGNSA. The CDR3 DNA sequence: TGTGCCAGCAGCTTAGAGATTGGCAGTTTCTACGAGCAGTACTTC. Translated, it gives CASSLEIGSFYEQYF.

This chain connects TRBV7-2 to TRBJ2-1; 8 positions match TRBD2. The CDR3 runs 13 residues. V shed 0 bases, J shed 9 bases, and the junction held 1 base outside the gene matches. The V gene's germline CDR1 is SGHTA and CDR2 FQGNSA. The CDR3 loop is CASSLASGTEQFF. The DNA for the CDR3 is TGTGCCAGCAGCTTAGCTAGCGGGACTGAGCAGTTCTTC. The whole variable domain, remainder taken from reference TRBV7-2 and TRBJ2-1, is GAGVSQSPSNKVTEKGKDVELRCDPISGHTALYWYRQSLGQGLEFLIYFQGNSAPDKSGLPSDRFSAERTGGSVSTLTIQRTQQEDSAVYLCASSLASGTEQFFGPGTRLTVL.

This clone occurred once. The chain combines TRBV30 with TRBJ1-2; D uncertain. With 4 bases removed from V and 4 bases from J, the gap between germline ends came to 7 bases. Germline V gene sequence: CDR1 GTSNPN, CDR2 SVGIG (reference sequence). This CDR3 has 11 amino acids. Here the CDR3 DNA reads TGTGCCTGGACGAACAGCTATGGCTACACCTTC. This gives the protein CAWTNSYGYTF.

This clone was seen only once. The chain has TRBV11-2 and TRBJ1-5; TRBD1 aligns across 7 bases. CDR3 length: 15 amino acids. CDR1 is SGHAT, CDR2 FQNNGV, per germline. V lost 5 bases and J lost 6; bases outside the gene matches: 10. CDR3 in amino acids: CASSANRGAGQPQHF. CDR3 in DNA: TGTGCCAGCAGCGCGAACAGGGGCGCGGGTCAGCCCCAGCATTTT.

The chain joins TRBV18 to TRBJ1-1; D is unresolved. V lost 3 bases and J lost 10, with 15 bases in between. The CDR3 covers 13 residues. The V gene's germline CDR1 is KGHSH and CDR2 LQKENI. CDR3 amino acids: CASSPTQEAGAFF. The CDR3 nucleotides read TGTGCCAGCTCACCCACCCAAGAGGCCGGAGCTTTCTTT.

The V and J genes are TRBV2 and TRBJ2-5; D is possibly TRBD1 (5 bases). CDR3 length equals 14 residues. In germline, CDR1 is SNHLY, CDR2 FYNNEI. Trimming took 11 bases from V and 2 from J, leaving 18 bases between them. The CDR3 here is CAGLREVGQETQYF. DNA of the CDR3: TGTGCCGGCCTCAGGGAAGTAGGGCAAGAGACCCAGTACTTC.

The chain combines TRBV7-6 with TRBJ1-5; 9 bases are shared with TRBD1. The CDR3 loop spans 15 amino acids. The V gene's germline CDR1 is SGHVS and CDR2 FNYEAQ. After removal of 4 bases from V and 7 bases from J, the junction contained 8 bases not matched to a gene. CDR3 loop: CASSSGTGIGQPQHF. In nucleotides, the CDR3 is TGTGCCAGCAGCTCCGGGACAGGGATCGGCCAGCCCCAGCATTTT.

Written as DNA, the CDR3 is TGTGCCAGCAGCGTAGTAGCTAGCGGGACGGACGGGGAGCTGTTTTTT. Encoded protein: CASSVVASGTDGELFF. The gene calls are TRBV9 and TRBJ2-2; 9 nucleotides agree with TRBD2. Germline V gene lookup returns CDR1 SGDLS and CDR2 YYNGEE. J was trimmed by 7 bases and V by 0 bases; bases with no gene match: 7. CDR3 length equals 16 residues.

CDR3 DNA: TGTGCCAGCAGCCGCCGCGGGGCGCGGGGCTACACCTTC. Residues: CASSRRGARGYTF. The chain carries TRBV7-9 and TRBJ1-2; D is perhaps TRBD1 (5 bases). The CDR3 has 13 residues. V dropped 5 bases and J dropped 8 bases, with 15 bases sitting between them. Germline CDR1 reads SEHNR; CDR2 reads FQNEAQ (reference sequence).